Listed below are T cell receptor beta chains from one sample, sequenced in a study of blood T cell repertoires in COVID-19. Some clones are missing from TCRdb's copy, which holds only in-frame ones; the method was immunoSEQ multiplex PCR. The sample shows 250,000 or so clones, roughly 85% of them seen only once. Source material: peripheral blood. All receptors come from a woman in her 30s with active or convalescent COVID-19. Both conserved end residues are part of each CDR3. D genes are given only for firm matches. Size tells how often a clone was seen (once, few, many) or the class of an expanded clone, and some rows leave it out.

DNA	CDR3	V	D	J	size
TGTGCCAGCAGCTTAGCGCCGACCTCGGGGGAAAAACTGTTTTTT	CASSLAPTSGEKLFF	TRBV7-2	.	TRBJ1-4	once
TGTGCCAGCAGCAAAGCGGGGGGACAGGGGAACTGGTGCAATCAGCCCCAGCATTTT	CASSKAGGQGNWCNQPQHF	TRBV21-1	.	TRBJ1-5	.
TGTGCCATCAGTGAAAGGGAACAGGGGTACTATAATTCACCCCTCCACTTT	CAISEREQGYYNSPLHF	TRBV10-3	TRBD1	TRBJ1-6	.
TGTGCCAGCAGCTCTCACAATGAGCAGTTCTTC	CASSSHNEQFF	TRBV7-9	.	TRBJ2-1	.
TGTGCCAGCAGCCCACAGGGGGTATGGACTGAAGCTTTCTTT	CASSPQGVWTEAFF	TRBV7-9	TRBD1	TRBJ1-1	.
TGTGCCAGCAGTCAGGGAAGTACGTATGGCTACACCTTC	CASSQGSTYGYTF	TRBV6-2/TRBV6-3	.	TRBJ1-2	.
TGTGCCAGCTCATCACGGGACAGGGGTTTCGAGCAGTACTTC	CASSSRDRGFEQYF	TRBV18	TRBD1	TRBJ2-7	.
TGTGCTAGCAGCTTAGCGCGATCGGGCCAAGAGACCCAGTACTTC	CASSLARSGQETQYF	TRBV7-7	.	TRBJ2-5	.
TGTGCCAGCAGTTACAGCGCCAGCTCCTACGAGCAGTACTTC	CASSYSASSYEQYF	TRBV6-2/TRBV6-3	.	TRBJ2-7	many
TGTGCCTGGAGTGTACAGATACCTAGCACAGATACGCAGTATTTT	CAWSVQIPSTDTQYF	TRBV30	.	TRBJ2-3	.
TGCAGTGCCCCCACGGGGGGCTGGCAGTTCTTC	CSAPTGGWQFF	TRBV20-1	.	TRBJ2-1	.
TGCGCCAGCAGCCAAAACAGGGGGACTAATGAAAAACTGTTTTTT	CASSQNRGTNEKLFF	TRBV4-3	TRBD1	TRBJ1-4	.
TGTGCCAGCAGCTTAGTTCCCGGGGGGCACCTGGAGACCCAGTACTTC	CASSLVPGGHLETQYF	TRBV7-2	.	TRBJ2-5	.
TGTGCCAGCAGCTCAGGAAATCTCATTAATGAAAAACTGTTTTTT	CASSSGNLINEKLFF	TRBV5-8	.	TRBJ1-4	.
TGTGCCAGCAGCTTAACGGAGGGCCCCCTCACTGAAGCTTTCTTT	CASSLTEGPLTEAFF	TRBV7-3	.	TRBJ1-1	.
TGTGCCAGCAGTTACGGCGGCACGATAGTTCGGGCTTTCTTT	CASSYGGTIVRAFF	TRBV6-2/TRBV6-3	.	TRBJ1-1	.
TGCGCCAGCAGCTTTCAGGGTTCTAACACCGGGGAGCTGTTTTTT	CASSFQGSNTGELFF	TRBV5-1	.	TRBJ2-2	.
TGCGCCAGCAGCCAAGCTCGAGAGGGAATATACGAGCAGTACTTC	CASSQAREGIYEQYF	TRBV4-3	.	TRBJ2-7	.
TGTGCCAGCAGAGGACTGGGCCGGGGAACCGGGGAGCTGTTTTTT	CASRGLGRGTGELFF	TRBV2	.	TRBJ2-2	.
TGCAGTGCTAGAGGTGAGTCTGAAGCTTTCTTT	CSARGESEAFF	TRBV20-1	.	TRBJ1-1	.
TGTGCCAGTAGTTCCAGGACAGGGCCAAACACCATATATTTT	CASSSRTGPNTIYF	TRBV19	TRBD1	TRBJ1-3	.
TGTGCCAGTACCCCAAGACAGGGGACTTATGGCTACACCTTC	CASTPRQGTYGYTF	TRBV19	TRBD1	TRBJ1-2	.
TGTGCCAGCTCTCAACGGGACAGTGTGTACTACGAGCAGTACTTC	CASSQRDSVYYEQYF	TRBV18	TRBD1	TRBJ2-7	.
TGTGCCAGCAGCCAAGTATTTTGGACAGGGGGCGTTGAGACTGAAGCTTTCTTT	CASSQVFWTGGVETEAFF	TRBV3-1/TRBV3-2	TRBD1	TRBJ1-1	.
TGTGCCAGTTGGACAAGGGACTCTTCTTGGATCTACGAGCAGTACTTC	CASWTRDSSWIYEQYF	TRBV6-4	.	TRBJ2-7	.
TGTGCCAGCAGTTACTCGCGGCAGATAAACACTGAAGCTTTCTTT	CASSYSRQINTEAFF	TRBV6-5	.	TRBJ1-1	.
TGTGCCAGCAGCAACCGACAGGCACCGACCTACGAGCAGTACTTC	CASSNRQAPTYEQYF	TRBV5-4	.	TRBJ2-7	.
TGCAGTGCGCGAGCTGGCTATGGCTACACCTTC	CSARAGYGYTF	TRBV20-1	.	TRBJ1-2	.
TGTGCCAGCAGCCCAGGGTGGGACAGCTCCTACGAGCAGTACTTC	CASSPGWDSSYEQYF	TRBV3-1/TRBV3-2	TRBD1	TRBJ2-7	.
TGTGCCAGTAGTATTGGGCAGGGGTACTATGGCTACACCTTC	CASSIGQGYYGYTF	TRBV19	.	TRBJ1-2	.
TGTGCCAGTAGTATGGATAGGTTTGGCGGGGGGTGGAACACTGAAGCTTTCTTT	CASSMDRFGGGWNTEAFF	TRBV19	.	TRBJ1-1	.
TGTGCCAGCAGTGAACACGGGACAGGGGGAAACACTGAAGCTTTCTTT	CASSEHGTGGNTEAFF	TRBV2	TRBD1	TRBJ1-1	once
TGTGCCAGCAGTGCTAACAGGGATGCAGGAGAAGCTTTCTTT	CASSANRDAGEAFF	TRBV6-6	.	TRBJ1-1	.
TGTGCCAGTAGTATAGCCGGGACAGCCGTCTATGGCTACACCTTC	CASSIAGTAVYGYTF	TRBV19	TRBD1	TRBJ1-2	.